This T cell receptor (beta chain) comes out of a study of radiotherapy plus CTLA-4 blockade in lung cancer. Study information: Patients showed objective responses in 15% to 20% of cases and disease control in approximately 28%.

Sequencing used immunoSEQ multiplex PCR; TCRdb keeps in-frame clones, though not all of them. The table includes approximately 40,000 clones, around 85% detected once. Patients had chemo-refractory metastatic non-small-cell lung cancer and received focal radiation plus CTLA-4 blockade that used ipilimumab. Regarding the study as a whole: Early clone dynamics of blood T cells, plus interferon-beta, reportedly predicted response best. Radiotherapy was combined with ipilimumab, and tumor-derived TCR clones then expanded in blood.

A word on this clone: Antigen specificity is unknown.

This sequence originates from a human donor with non-small cell lung cancer whose response to radiotherapy plus ipilimumab could not be evaluated. Sequences were derived from peripheral blood, sampled from a patient treated with radiotherapy plus ipilimumab.

As DNA, the CDR3 is TGCGCCAGCAGCTTGGGTAAGGGGTCGGAGCCCCAGCATTTT. Its translation is CASSLGKGSEPQHF. The V and J genes are TRBV5-1 and TRBJ1-5; D possibly corresponds to TRBD1 (5 bases). V gave up 0 bases and J gave up 8 bases, with 12 bases separating them. Germline values: CDR1 SGHRS, CDR2 YFSETQ. The CDR3 is made up of 14 amino acids.